This T cell receptor (beta chain) was captured in a study of cytomegalovirus exposure and HLA in healthy donors (TCRdb year 2017). General notes on the study: An earlier analysis of some 550 of the donors reported more than 250 Gb of sequence data and 100 million to 130 million unique TCR beta sequences from about 179 million T cells. Around 300 gigabases of sequencing data and approximately 85 million unique TCR sequences were included in an early release covering under 650 HLA-typed donors. Of the 350 to 450 genotyped donors, approximately 80% fell in the genetic ancestry cluster associated with self-reported Caucasian donors. The study was designed to test whether signatures of past pathogen exposure could be identified by cataloging public T cell receptors. Using immunosequencing, the study profiled T cell repertoires from fewer than 850 subjects and related those repertoires to cytomegalovirus serostatus. Besides the first cohort of 666 subjects, a separate validation cohort made up of roughly 120 different subjects was used. High-throughput TCR immunosequencing, statistical association of individual TCRs with disease status, and machine learning were combined to predict cytomegalovirus infection status. In a later analysis, previously published TCR beta repertoires from several hundred donors were re-analyzed and high-resolution HLA genotyping was added so that TCR occurrence patterns could be studied. The later analysis used no new phenotypic data to find candidate immune exposures, relying instead on TCR beta sequences and their occurrence across donors. To decide whether each TCR beta V gene segment behaved as functional or pseudogenic, an earlier analysis of fewer than 750 of the donors relied on high-throughput TCR beta sequencing. Donor age, sex, ethnicity and CMV serostatus were compiled alongside the repertoire data. Genome-wide SNP genotypes for about 55% of the roughly 670 donors were used in a later genetic analysis, which treated that subset as a discovery cohort. All discovery cohort repertoires had been generated using a single sequencing platform. HLA typing covered class I and class II loci at four-digit resolution. The number of donors typed differed by locus, with roughly 629-640 for A, B, C, DRB1 and DQB1, 522 for DQA1, under 610 for DPA1, and roughly 450 for DPB1. About five DR-DQ haplotypes were treated as single units for association and clustering because of strong linkage in the cohort. On average, around 230,000 unique TCR beta nucleotide sequences were sequenced per donor among 350 to 400 genotyped donors of the cohort, with roughly 18% of those sequences being non-productive.

Comments on this clone: There is no known antigen for this receptor.

Here is what the overall study found, with its caveats: Fewer than 20 rarely observed V segments, including chromosome 9 orphons, were excluded from the earlier analysis of approximately 500 of the donors because counts were too low. Because HLA typing was unavailable for some donors at each locus, only the typed subset was used in association tests. The authors suggested that the approach could potentially be generalized to other disease states and immunological phenotypes. According to a later genetic analysis, donors in an Asian-associated ancestry cluster had fewer N-insertions in productive TCRs than the approximately 630-donor mean. In a later analysis, HLA-associated TCR beta chains showed more clonal expansion and lower generation probabilities than non-associated chains that were equally common. In a later genetic analysis, a missense DCLRE1C variant was associated with V-gene and J-gene trimming of TCR beta chains, and the association was replicated in an independent cohort. Roughly uniform sequencing depth across donors was assumed in presence/absence analyses, although this assumption may not hold. At a false discovery rate of 0.05, a later analysis linked under 20,000 TCR beta sequences to specific HLA alleles. Broadly in line with IMGT annotations, most TCR beta V segments showed up in productive rearrangements about 87% or about 30% of the time in an earlier analysis of 587 of the donors. A few of the identified cytomegalovirus-associated TCR beta chains were confirmed in vitro to be specific for cytomegalovirus antigens. A total of 164 TCR beta chains were listed by the study as associated with cytomegalovirus. This cohort had only TCR beta chains sequenced, and the lack of alpha or paired-chain data limited which features could be detected. In a later analysis, most CMV-associated TCR beta chains were found to appear HLA-restricted, with HLA associations seemingly driven largely by CMV exposure. A group of highly shared sequence variants was considered likely to be a technical artifact of the sequencing pipeline. Cytomegalovirus status was reported to be diagnosed by the classifier with high specificity and sensitivity in both the original and validation cohorts. Most TCR sequences were seen in very few donors, while some public TCRs were found in many individuals. Linkage disequilibrium might explain the correlated functional status among segregating V segments, but an unknown experimental factor could not be excluded. Some IMGT-functional V segments, including TRBV6-2 and TRBV6-3, could not be told apart with the 87-base-pair reads, so those segments were excluded. For the cohort, immune exposure information was limited to CMV serostatus. When HLA alleles, especially DR and DQ, strongly co-occurred, TCR associations were difficult to assign to individual alleles. In a later analysis, TCR association rates were found to vary across HLA loci, with the most associated TCRs seen for DRB1 alleles and the fewest for HLA-C alleles. A further reported finding was that TCR beta sequences accurately predicted the HLA-A and HLA-B alleles for most subjects in the first cohort. Several of the top co-occurrence clusters appeared to be linked to parvovirus B19, influenza, CMV and Epstein-Barr virus, according to a later analysis.

The germline V gene provides CDR1 SGHVS and CDR2 FQNEAQ. Including the terminal cysteine and phenylalanine, the CDR3 comprises 13 residues. Just the 39-base CDR3 DNA is kept, in frame starting at base 1. Deletion took 6 bases off V and 6 bases off J, with a span of 12 bases between the germline ends. In total, about 650 healthy bone marrow donors made up the cohort. Cohort members were all nominally healthy when sampled, although unrecorded immune exposures were likely present. The donor tested CMV seronegative, placing the donor among the roughly 350 seronegative members of the cohort. Each donor provided a peripheral blood sample, and peripheral blood mononuclear cells were used for TCR beta sequencing. Genomic DNA extraction from the blood cell samples was performed with the Qiagen DNeasy Blood Extraction Kit. The library was obtained by the immunoSEQ multiplex PCR assay. A mixture of 60 forward primers for TCR Vbeta segments and 13 reverse primers for TCR Jbeta segments was used in the multiplex PCR. The CDR3 region of rearranged TCR beta genes was amplified from genomic DNA with a multiplex PCR assay. On the Illumina HiSeq System, the amplified TCR beta libraries were sequenced as 87-base-pair reads. Under the source paper's analysis protocol: In a later analysis, 80 million or so unique TCR beta chains were counted across the 666 repertoires, and around 10 million of these chains were shared by at least two donors. Raw reads were error-corrected and collapsed into unique sequences with a nearest-neighbor algorithm that merged closely related sequences to remove PCR and sequencing errors. CDR3 sequences were aligned to IMGT reference sequences to assign V, D and J gene segments. For a sequence to be retained, at least a six-nucleotide match to both a V gene segment and a J gene segment was required. Rearrangements were called productive when the CDR3 lacked stop codons and stayed in frame with V and J; all others were non-productive. Following IMGT convention, CDR3 was defined as the stretch from the second conserved V-encoded cysteine up to the conserved J-encoded phenylalanine. The earlier analysis of fewer than 750 of the donors excluded sequences that lacked an unambiguous match to a single V gene segment. In an earlier analysis of several hundred of the donors, a V segment was called functional when productive rearrangements were above 56.7%, and segregating when the standard deviation between donors exceeded 5%. To diagnose cytomegalovirus status from the catalog of TCR beta chain sequences, a statistical classification framework was built. In a later analysis, V and J genes were assigned by comparing TCR nucleotide sequences against IMGT/GENE-DB human TR gene sequences. In a later analysis, CDR3 sequences and most-parsimonious VDJ recombination scenarios were assigned using the TCRdist pipeline. In a later analysis, each TCR beta chain was defined by its CDR3 amino acid sequence together with its V-gene family, and reads without a unique V-gene family were excluded. To address suspected cross-contamination and a sequencing artifact, a later analysis removed approximately 600 highly shared, low-generation-probability nucleotide sequences. In a later analysis, a clonal expansion index was calculated for each public chain from normalized within-repertoire ranks of inferred template counts. In a later analysis, generation probabilities were computed with a VDJ recombination model fitted to out-of-frame rearrangements, and the resulting probabilities were checked against IGoR. Hypergeometric tests were used in a later analysis to score TCR-TCR, TCR-HLA and TCR-CMV co-occurrence, with a repertoire-size bias correction applied to the TCR pairs. In a later analysis, false discovery rates were estimated by permuting HLA or CMV assignments 20 times. In a later analysis, co-occurring TCRs were grouped with DBSCAN, and TCRdist sequence similarity was added when clustering was performed within HLA-allele-positive subsets. For co-occurrence clustering, repertoires with fewer than 30,000 or more than 120,000 public chains were excluded, along with five or six repertoires with anomalous nucleotide sharing. TCRdb holds this immuneACCESS table with in-frame rearrangements only. Some clones are missing; in checked studies, unresolved V genes explain under half, and the rest has no known cause. For V, J and clone size, that table is used; D and trimming come from the DNA. This sample's table carries roughly 120,000 clones. The top ten clones comprise 2% to 2.5% of the sample.

The receptor chain draws on TRBV7-8 and TRBJ2-1; TRBD1 is a weak D gene call, 6 bases matching. What was sequenced was PBMCs. This receptor was identified in a man aged 40-55 years in good health and CMV-seronegative. The CDR3: CASSWDTGNEQFF. The nucleotide sequence is given as TGTGCCAGCAGTTGGGACACGGGCAATGAGCAGTTCTTC. The full variable domain, with segments outside the CDR3 supplied by the reference TRBV7-8 and TRBJ2-1 proteins, appears as GAGVSQSPRYKVAKRGQDVALRCDPISGHVSLFWYQQALGQGPEFLTYFQNEAQLDKSGLPSDRFFAERPEGSVSTLKIQRTQQEDSAVYLCASSWDTGNEQFFGPGTRLTVL.